This T cell receptor beta chain is drawn from a study of cytomegalovirus exposure and HLA in healthy donors. The CDR3 consists of 14 residues. J gave up 5 bases and V 8 bases, and 10 bases lay outside the gene matches. The germline CDR1 and CDR2 sequences are SGHTS and YDEGEE. Generated by immunoSEQ multiplex PCR, the TCRdb table keeps only in-frame clones and is missing some. Of approximately 81,000 clones detected, about 92% appear once; the ten largest clones hold roughly 0.74%. The genes are TRBV5-8 and TRBJ1-5; 7 bases are shared with TRBD1. Sequencing was performed on PBMCs. The clonotype originates from a man between 18 and 35 years old in good health and CMV-seronegative. The CDR3 bases are TGTGCCAGGCCTAAGACAGGGACGTATCAGCCCCAGCATTTT. Translating gives CARPKTGTYQPQHF.